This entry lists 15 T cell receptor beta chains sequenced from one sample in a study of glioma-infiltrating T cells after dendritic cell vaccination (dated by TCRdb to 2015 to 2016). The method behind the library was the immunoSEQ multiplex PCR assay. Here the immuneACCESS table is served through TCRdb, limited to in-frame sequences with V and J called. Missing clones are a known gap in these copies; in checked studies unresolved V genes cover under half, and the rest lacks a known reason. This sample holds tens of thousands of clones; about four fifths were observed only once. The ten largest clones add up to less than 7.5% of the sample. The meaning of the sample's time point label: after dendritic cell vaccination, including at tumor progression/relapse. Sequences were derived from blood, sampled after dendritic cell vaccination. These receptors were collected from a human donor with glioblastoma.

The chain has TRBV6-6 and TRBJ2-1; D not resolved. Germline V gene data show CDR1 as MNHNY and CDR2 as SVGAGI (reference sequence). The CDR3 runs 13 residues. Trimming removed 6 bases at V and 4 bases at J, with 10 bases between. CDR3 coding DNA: TGTGCCAGCAGCTCCGACACTTACAATGAGCAGTTCTTC. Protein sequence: CASSSDTYNEQFF.

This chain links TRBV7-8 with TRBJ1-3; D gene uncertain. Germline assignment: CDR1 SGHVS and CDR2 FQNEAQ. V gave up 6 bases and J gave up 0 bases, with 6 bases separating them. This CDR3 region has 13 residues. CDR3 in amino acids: CASSVNSGNTIYF. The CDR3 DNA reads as TGTGCCAGCAGTGTAAACTCTGGAAACACCATATATTTT.

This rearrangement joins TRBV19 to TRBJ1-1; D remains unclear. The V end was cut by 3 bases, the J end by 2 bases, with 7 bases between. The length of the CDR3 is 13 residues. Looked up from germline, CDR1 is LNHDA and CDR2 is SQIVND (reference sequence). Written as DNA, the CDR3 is TGTGCCAGTAGTATGTCGGGTAACACTGAAGCTTTCTTT. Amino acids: CASSMSGNTEAFF. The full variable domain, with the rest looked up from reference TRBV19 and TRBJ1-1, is DGGITQSPKYLFRKEGQNVTLSCEQNLNHDAMYWYRQDPGQGLRLIYYSQIVNDFQKGDIAEGYSVSREKKESFPLTVTSAQKNPTAFYLCASSMSGNTEAFFGQGTRLTVV.

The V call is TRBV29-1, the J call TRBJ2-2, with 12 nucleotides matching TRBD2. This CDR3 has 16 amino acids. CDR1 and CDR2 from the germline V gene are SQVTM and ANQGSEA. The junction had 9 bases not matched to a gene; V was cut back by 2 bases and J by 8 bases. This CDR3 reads CSVEPNLAGGQGELFF. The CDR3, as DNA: TGCAGCGTTGAACCAAACCTAGCGGGGGGGCAAGGGGAGCTGTTTTTT.

The CDR3 coding sequence is TGTGCCAGCAGTGTAACAGGGAACTATAATTCACCCCTCCACTTT. This sequence encodes CASSVTGNYNSPLHF. V and J are TRBV2 and TRBJ1-6; tentative D call: TRBD1 (6 bases). Trimming shortened V by 4 bases and J by 3 bases, and 10 bases separated the two germline ends. The V gene's germline CDR1 is SNHLY and CDR2 FYNNEI. The length of the CDR3 is 15 residues.

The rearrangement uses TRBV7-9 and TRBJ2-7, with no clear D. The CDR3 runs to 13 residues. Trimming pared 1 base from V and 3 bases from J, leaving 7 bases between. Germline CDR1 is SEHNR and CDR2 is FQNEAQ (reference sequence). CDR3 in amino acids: CASSLVSLYEQYF. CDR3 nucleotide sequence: TGTGCCAGCAGCTTAGTTAGTCTCTACGAGCAGTACTTC.

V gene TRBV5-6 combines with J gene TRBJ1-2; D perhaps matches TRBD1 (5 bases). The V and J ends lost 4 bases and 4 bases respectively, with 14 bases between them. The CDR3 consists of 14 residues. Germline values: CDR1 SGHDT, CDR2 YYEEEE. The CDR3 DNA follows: TGTGCCAGCAGCCTGGGGGTTGGCGGCTATGGCTACACCTTC. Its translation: CASSLGVGGYGYTF.

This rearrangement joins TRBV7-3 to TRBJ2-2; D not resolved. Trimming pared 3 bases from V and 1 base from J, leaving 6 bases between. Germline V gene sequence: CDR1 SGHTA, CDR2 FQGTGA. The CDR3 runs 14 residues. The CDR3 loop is CASSLLRNTGELFF. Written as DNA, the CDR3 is TGTGCCAGCAGCTTGTTGCGGAACACCGGGGAGCTGTTTTTT. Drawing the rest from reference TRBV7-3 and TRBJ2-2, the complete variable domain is GAGVSQTPSNKVTEKGKYVELRCDPISGHTALYWYRQSLGQGPEFLIYFQGTGAADDSGLPNDRFFAVRPEGSVSTLKIQRTERGDSAVYLCASSLLRNTGELFFGEGSRLTVL.

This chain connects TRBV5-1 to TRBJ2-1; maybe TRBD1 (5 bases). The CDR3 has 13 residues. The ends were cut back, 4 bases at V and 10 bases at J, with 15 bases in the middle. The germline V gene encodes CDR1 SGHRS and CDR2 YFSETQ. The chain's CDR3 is CASSELQETEQFF. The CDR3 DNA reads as TGCGCCAGCAGCGAACTACAGGAGACCGAGCAGTTCTTC.

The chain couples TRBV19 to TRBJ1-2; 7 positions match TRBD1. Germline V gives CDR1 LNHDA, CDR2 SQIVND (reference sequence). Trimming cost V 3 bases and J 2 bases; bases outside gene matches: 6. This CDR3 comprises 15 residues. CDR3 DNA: TGTGCCAGTAGTATCTCCCCGACAGGGAACTATGGCTACACCTTC. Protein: CASSISPTGNYGYTF.

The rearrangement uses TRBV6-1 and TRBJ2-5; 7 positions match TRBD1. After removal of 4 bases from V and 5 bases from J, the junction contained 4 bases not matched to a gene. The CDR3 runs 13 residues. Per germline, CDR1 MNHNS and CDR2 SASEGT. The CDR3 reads CASSARGSETQYF. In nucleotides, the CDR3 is TGTGCCAGCAGTGCCAGGGGGAGCGAGACCCAGTACTTC.

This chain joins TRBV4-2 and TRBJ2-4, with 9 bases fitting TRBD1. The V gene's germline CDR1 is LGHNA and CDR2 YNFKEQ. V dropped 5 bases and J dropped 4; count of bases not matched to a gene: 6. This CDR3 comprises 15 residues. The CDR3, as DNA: TGTGCCAGCAGCAAGGACAGGGGCGTAAAAAACATTCAGTACTTC. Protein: CASSKDRGVKNIQYF.

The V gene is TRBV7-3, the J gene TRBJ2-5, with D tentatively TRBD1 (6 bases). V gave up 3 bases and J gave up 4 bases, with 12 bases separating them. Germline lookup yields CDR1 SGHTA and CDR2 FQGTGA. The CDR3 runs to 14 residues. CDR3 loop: CASSFRGRSETQYF. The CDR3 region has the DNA TGTGCCAGCAGCTTCAGGGGACGATCAGAGACCCAGTACTTC.

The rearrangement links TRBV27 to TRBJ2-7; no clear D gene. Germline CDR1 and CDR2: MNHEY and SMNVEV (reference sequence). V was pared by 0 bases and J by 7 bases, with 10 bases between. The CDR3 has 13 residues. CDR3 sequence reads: CASSLSALQEQYF. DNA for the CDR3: TGTGCCAGCAGTTTATCGGCCCTACAGGAGCAGTACTTC.

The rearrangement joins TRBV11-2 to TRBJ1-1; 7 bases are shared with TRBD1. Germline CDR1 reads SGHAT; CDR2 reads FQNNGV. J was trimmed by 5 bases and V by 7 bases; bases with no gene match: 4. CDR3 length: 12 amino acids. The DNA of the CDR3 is TGTGCCAGCACTTCGACAGGGACTGAAGCTTTCTTT. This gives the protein CASTSTGTEAFF. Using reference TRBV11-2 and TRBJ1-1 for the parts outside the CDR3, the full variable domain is EAGVAQSPRYKIIEKRQSVAFWCNPISGHATLYWYQQILGQGPKLLIQFQNNGVVDDSQLPKDRFSAERLKGVDSTLKIQPAKLEDSAVYLCASTSTGTEAFFGQGTRLTVV.